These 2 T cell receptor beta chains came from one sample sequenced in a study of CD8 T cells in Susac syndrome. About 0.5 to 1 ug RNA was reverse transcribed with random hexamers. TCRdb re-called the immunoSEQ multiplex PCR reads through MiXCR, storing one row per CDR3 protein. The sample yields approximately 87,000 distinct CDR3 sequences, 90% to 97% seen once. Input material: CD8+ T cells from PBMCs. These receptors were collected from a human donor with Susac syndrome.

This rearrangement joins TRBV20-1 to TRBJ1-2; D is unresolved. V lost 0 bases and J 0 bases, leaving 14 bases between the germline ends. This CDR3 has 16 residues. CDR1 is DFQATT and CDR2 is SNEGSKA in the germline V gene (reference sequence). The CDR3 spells CSARDPQRNSNYGYTF. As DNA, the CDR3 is TGCAGTGCTAGAGATCCCCAGAGAAATTCTAACTATGGCTACACCTTC.

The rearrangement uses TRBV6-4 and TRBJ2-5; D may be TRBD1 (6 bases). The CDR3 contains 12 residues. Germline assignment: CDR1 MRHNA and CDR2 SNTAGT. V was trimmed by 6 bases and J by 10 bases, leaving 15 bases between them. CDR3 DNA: TGTGCCAGCAGAGACAGGCCGCCGGACCAGTACTTC. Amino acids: CASRDRPPDQYF.